This T cell receptor (beta chain) was found in a study of T-cell memory formation after mild COVID-19. The V gene lost 3 bases and the J gene lost 3 bases, with 5 bases spanning the gap. Germline V gene sequence: CDR1 KGHDR, CDR2 SFDVKD. This CDR3 is 13 amino acids long. Study-level findings and limits: Clones that contracted from day 15 to 85 had balanced CD4/CD8; later expanders were CD4+ biased. Still unconfirmed is whether the second-wave clones peaking on day 37 recognized SARS-CoV-2.

Sample share makes this clonotype medium-sized. The antigen is not known. TCRdb analysed the 5' RACE reads with MiXCR anew, one entry per CDR3 protein. This sample has 100,000 to 120,000 distinct CDR3 sequences, with 20% to 25% found just once. The sequenced sample was PBMCs or a T cell subset sorted from them (not recorded which). This chain links TRBV24-1 with TRBJ2-1; D is undetermined. The TCR comes from a man younger than 35 who had mild COVID-19 (a few samples of this study predate the infection). Cell type and time point are not known. The CDR3: CATSDRLYNEQFF. In DNA, the CDR3 is TGTGCCACCAGTGATCGTCTCTACAATGAGCAGTTCTTC.